This T cell receptor (beta chain) comes out of a study of shared clonotypes between healthy human individuals. Deep level was the assay's run setting. Libraries were prepared by immunoSEQ multiplex PCR; TCRdb keeps only in-frame clonotypes and omits some of them. The data show 1,100,000 or so clones, with around three quarters seen just once and under 0.65% held by the top ten. Trimming took 8 bases from V and 8 from J; bases not matched to a gene: 7. The germline V gene has CDR1 MDHEN and CDR2 SYDVKM. CDR3 size: 12 residues. The TCR sequence derives from a man aged 18 to 29 in good health. Some clones in this sample may be carry-over from other donors' samples. This chain connects TRBV28 to TRBJ1-2; TRBD1 aligns across 8 bases. The sequenced sample consisted of memory CD4+ T cells from PBMCs. Subset denoted: CD45RA-negative fraction. The CDR3 sequence: CASGQGIWGYTF. The CDR3 coding sequence is TGTGCCAGCGGACAGGGTATATGGGGCTACACCTTC.